Given below is one TCR beta chain in context. Its target is not known. The data were taken from a study of cytomegalovirus exposure and HLA in healthy donors. The study's findings and limits: The classifier reportedly diagnosed cytomegalovirus status with high specificity and sensitivity.

Germline lookup yields CDR1 GTSNPN and CDR2 SVGIG (reference sequence). Trimming at V came to 5 bases and at J to 14 bases, leaving 10 bases not matched to a gene. The CDR3 contains 13 residues. Primers: 60 Vbeta forward and 13 Jbeta reverse. The method was immunoSEQ multiplex PCR; TCRdb's version includes in-frame clones alone and lacks a portion of them. The sample comprises approximately 120,000 clones, more than 75% of which are singletons, and approximately 12% rests with the top ten. The receptor was derived from a woman between 40 and 55 years old in good health and CMV-seropositive. This chain joins TRBV30 and TRBJ1-6, with TRBD1 identical over 9 bases. Input material: PBMCs. DNA for the CDR3: TGTGCCTGGTGTGAACAGGGGGCATGGTCCCTCCACTTT. Translation gives CAWCEQGAWSLHF.